Following are 27 T cell receptor beta chains from one sample sequenced in a study of cytomegalovirus exposure and HLA in healthy donors. In the PCR, 60 Vbeta and 13 Jbeta primers were used. Assay used: immunoSEQ multiplex PCR; TCRdb lists only in-frame clones, some missing. The sample yields under 200,000 clones, roughly 87% seen once. The specimen was PBMCs. Receptors originate from a girl between 5 and 17 years old in good health and CMV-seropositive.

This clone was picked up a small number of times. The V call is TRBV25-1, the J call TRBJ2-5, with 13 bases that match TRBD2. The trim removed 2 bases at V and 3 bases at J, leaving 6 bases unmatched. Per the germline V gene, CDR1 is MGHDK and CDR2 is SYGVNS. The CDR3 totals 17 residues. The CDR3 bases are TGTGCCAGCAGTGAAGGGACTAGCGGGACTTATAAAGAGACCCAGTACTTC. Protein sequence: CASSEGTSGTYKETQYF.

The chain employs TRBV7-6 and TRBJ2-5; tentative D call: TRBD2 (5 bases). Trimming removed 1 base from V and 6 bases from J, with 30 bases in between. Germline V CDR1 and CDR2: SGHVS, FNYEAQ. This CDR3 is 20 amino acids long. CDR3 loop: CASSLEVLSSGIQQRQTQYF. The CDR3 nucleotides are TGTGCCAGCAGCTTAGAGGTGTTGAGTTCGGGGATACAACAAAGGCAGACCCAGTACTTC.

This clone was found a few times. The chain uses TRBV10-3 and TRBJ2-7; 9 positions match TRBD2. CDR1 is ENHRY and CDR2 is SYGVKD in the germline V gene. This CDR3 comprises 15 residues. Trimming at V came to 3 bases and at J to 4 bases, leaving 7 bases not matched to a gene. CDR3 in DNA: TGTGCCATCAGTGAAATTAGCGGGAGACGATACGAGCAGTACTTC. Protein product: CAISEISGRRYEQYF.

The chain joins TRBV4-3 to TRBJ2-2, with TRBD2 as a possible D gene (6 bases). CDR1 is LGHNA, CDR2 YSLEER, per germline. The CDR3 runs 15 residues. The V end lost 5 bases, the J end lost 1 base, and 11 bases lay between the germline ends. The DNA for the CDR3 is TGCGCCAGCAGCAGTTACGGGGGGAACACCGGGGAGCTGTTTTTT. Translated, it gives CASSSYGGNTGELFF.

This clone has just a few counts. The chain combines TRBV5-1 with TRBJ2-7; TRBD2 matches at 8 bases. V trimming: 4 bases; J trimming: 5 bases; junction bases outside the gene matches: 8. The germline V gene has CDR1 SGHRS and CDR2 YFSETQ. The CDR3 runs to 14 residues. The CDR3 sequence is CASSPSGGYDEQYF. CDR3 bases: TGCGCCAGCAGCCCGTCGGGGGGGTATGACGAGCAGTACTTC.

J is TRBJ2-7 and V is TRBV11-2, with a tentative D call TRBD1 (5 bases). The CDR3 sequence is 13 residues long. Germline assignment: CDR1 SGHAT and CDR2 FQNNGV. Trimming left V 3 bases short and J 2 bases short, with 8 bases between. Here the CDR3 reads CASSLGRAYEQYF. In DNA form, the CDR3 reads TGTGCCAGCAGCTTGGGCAGGGCCTACGAGCAGTACTTC.

This clone was counted once. The chain couples TRBV13 to TRBJ1-2; D call uncertain. The CDR3 is 14 amino acids. The germline V and J ends were trimmed by 4 bases and 0 bases, with 9 bases remaining between them. Germline V gene data show CDR1 as PRHDT and CDR2 as FYEKMQ (reference sequence). The CDR3 bases are TGTGCCAGCAGCTCAGGTCGGTCTAACTATGGCTACACCTTC. The encoded protein is CASSSGRSNYGYTF.

The rearrangement joins TRBV11-2 to TRBJ2-1; possibly TRBD2 for D (5 bases). V was shortened by 0 bases and J by 7 bases, with 7 bases between the two germline ends. This CDR3 spans 13 amino acids. The germline V gene has CDR1 SGHAT and CDR2 FQNNGV. The CDR3 is CASSLDRGNEQFF. DNA of the CDR3: TGTGCCAGCAGCTTAGATCGGGGAAATGAGCAGTTCTTC.

The V call is TRBV18, the J call TRBJ1-3; 9 bases map to TRBD1. V was clipped by 6 bases and J by 0 bases; unmatched bases: 9. The length of the CDR3 is 17 residues. The germline V gene has CDR1 KGHSH and CDR2 LQKENI. In nucleotides, the CDR3 is TGTGCCAGCTCGAGGGACAGGGCTGATCTCTCTGGAAACACCATATATTTT. It specifies CASSRDRADLSGNTIYF.

The rearrangement uses TRBV28 and TRBJ2-1; 8 bases fit TRBD2. This CDR3 comprises 15 residues. The V segment lost 3 bases and the J segment 2 bases; nucleotides outside the gene matches: 3. In germline, CDR1 is MDHEN, CDR2 SYDVKM. In nucleotides, the CDR3 is TGTGCCAGCAGTTTCTTACTAGCGGCCTACAATGAGCAGTTCTTC. It codes for CASSFLLAAYNEQFF.

This clone was detected once. The same CDR3 can be traced to other DNA sequences in this sample. The chain joins TRBV18 to TRBJ2-3, with 8 bases that match TRBD1. J gave up 0 bases and V 6 bases, and 5 bases lay outside the gene matches. This CDR3 contains 15 residues. Germline CDR1 is KGHSH and CDR2 is LQKENI. The CDR3 protein is CASSPGTGSTDTQYF. The CDR3 DNA reads as TGTGCCAGCTCCCCCGGGACAGGTAGCACAGATACGCAGTATTTT.

This chain links TRBV5-5 with TRBJ2-7; perhaps TRBD1 as D (5 bases). The CDR3 length is 16 residues. The germline V gene encodes CDR1 SGHKS and CDR2 YYEKEE (reference sequence). V was pared by 4 bases and J by 0 bases, with 17 bases between. CDR3 sequence reads: CASSPTWRQTSYEQYF. The CDR3 region has the DNA TGTGCCAGCAGCCCCACCTGGAGACAGACCTCCTACGAGCAGTACTTC. Full variable domain (outside the CDR3, taken from reference TRBV5-5 and TRBJ2-7): DAGVTQSPTHLIKTRGQQVTLRCSPISGHKSVSWYQQVLGQGPQFIFQYYEKEERGRGNFPDRFSARQFPNYSSELNVNALLLGDSALYLCASSPTWRQTSYEQYFGPGTRLTVT.

The chain combines TRBV11-2 with TRBJ2-7; TRBD2 agrees at 10 bases. The CDR3 has 12 amino acids. V lost 6 bases, J lost 6 bases, and 2 bases stayed unmatched. The V gene's germline CDR1 is SGHAT and CDR2 FQNNGV. CDR3 sequence reads: CASRLAGSEQYF. The DNA of the CDR3 is TGTGCCAGCAGACTAGCGGGGAGCGAGCAGTACTTC.

The chain carries TRBV27 and TRBJ2-1; 7 positions agree with TRBD1. Losses at the gene ends were 6 bases for V and 4 bases for J; bases not matched to a gene: 12. CDR1 and CDR2 (germline): MNHEY, SMNVEV (reference sequence). The CDR3 is 16 residues long. The CDR3 spells CASRTLTGWMYNEQFF. In DNA form, the CDR3 reads TGTGCCAGCAGAACATTGACAGGGTGGATGTACAATGAGCAGTTCTTC.

The chain uses TRBV27 and TRBJ1-4; TRBD1 aligns across 8 bases. The trim removed 6 bases at V and 8 bases at J, leaving 2 bases unmatched. The CDR3 totals 12 residues. Germline loops: CDR1 MNHEY, CDR2 SMNVEV (reference sequence). Here the CDR3 DNA reads TGTGCCAGCAGGACAGGGGACGAAAAACTGTTTTTT. It codes for CASRTGDEKLFF.

The chain carries TRBV7-9 and TRBJ1-1, with a tentative D call TRBD1 (6 bases). The CDR3 consists of 14 residues. Germline V gene lookup returns CDR1 SEHNR and CDR2 FQNEAQ (reference sequence). V was cut by 5 bases and J by 1 base, with 11 bases left in between. The chain's CDR3 is CASSLVRGNTEAFF. The CDR3 DNA reads as TGTGCCAGCAGCCTTGTCAGGGGGAACACTGAAGCTTTCTTT.

A remark on this clone: In the same sample, other DNA sequences code for this CDR3. This chain uses TRBV27 with TRBJ1-1; no firm D call. The CDR3 sequence is 13 residues long. The V end lost 3 bases, the J end lost 3 bases, and 8 bases lay between the germline ends. CDR1 is MNHEY, CDR2 SMNVEV, per germline (reference sequence). For the CDR3, the DNA is TGTGCCAGCAGTTTCCGGGTCGACACTGAAGCTTTCTTT. It encodes CASSFRVDTEAFF.

The chain recombines TRBV28 with TRBJ1-2, with D unresolved. The CDR3 is 14 residues long. The germline V gene has CDR1 MDHEN and CDR2 SYDVKM. Trimming took 3 bases from V and 2 from J, leaving 10 bases between them. CDR3 in DNA: TGTGCCAGCAGTTTTGGCGGGAGAAACTATGGCTACACCTTC. Amino acids: CASSFGGRNYGYTF.

In this sample, this clone turned up once. This rearrangement joins TRBV19 to TRBJ2-4; D call uncertain. V lost 5 bases, J lost 0 bases, and 11 bases lay in between. Per germline, CDR1 LNHDA and CDR2 SQIVND (reference sequence). The CDR3 runs to 15 residues. CDR3 sequence: CASSSQREAKNIQYF. CDR3 in DNA: TGTGCCAGTAGTTCTCAACGCGAAGCCAAAAACATTCAGTACTTC.

This rearrangement joins TRBV2 to TRBJ2-1; D might be TRBD2 (7 bases). The germline V gene encodes CDR1 SNHLY and CDR2 FYNNEI. The CDR3 contains 16 residues. V lost 2 bases and J lost 3, with 14 bases in between. CDR3 sequence reads: CASSEQAGAIYNEQFF. DNA for the CDR3: TGTGCCAGCAGTGAACAGGCGGGGGCAATCTACAATGAGCAGTTCTTC.

The V and J genes are TRBV30 and TRBJ1-2, with 8 nucleotides matching TRBD1. Losses at the gene ends were 7 bases for V and 3 bases for J; bases not matched to a gene: 16. Germline V gives CDR1 GTSNPN, CDR2 SVGIG (reference sequence). The CDR3 sequence is 16 residues long. Written as DNA, the CDR3 is TGTGCCTCCACCACCCTGACAGGGGTCGGGGACTATGGCTACACCTTC. Protein sequence: CASTTLTGVGDYGYTF.

In regard to this clone: Different DNA sequences within this sample yield the same CDR3. The CDR3 loop reads CASSLRDTEAFF. In DNA, the CDR3 is TGTGCCAGCAGTTTACGGGACACTGAAGCTTTCTTT. The chain couples TRBV28 to TRBJ1-1, with no clear D. Deletions cut 2 bases from V and 3 bases from J, with 4 bases between. CDR3 length: 12 amino acids. CDR1 and CDR2 (germline): MDHEN, SYDVKM.

The rearrangement links TRBV6-1 to TRBJ2-7, with 9 nucleotides matching TRBD1. The trim removed 2 bases at V and 4 bases at J, leaving 6 bases unmatched. From germline, CDR1 is MNHNS and CDR2 SASEGT. This CDR3 is 15 amino acids long. CDR3 DNA: TGTGCCAGCAGTGAACCGGGACAGGGACTGTACGAGCAGTACTTC. It is translated as CASSEPGQGLYEQYF.

The chain joins TRBV7-9 to TRBJ1-5; D call uncertain. This CDR3 region has 12 residues. Trimming took 4 bases from V and 3 from J, leaving 4 bases between them. CDR1 is SEHNR and CDR2 is FQNEAQ in the germline V gene (reference sequence). The CDR3 spells CASSSNNQPQHF. CDR3 DNA: TGTGCCAGCAGCTCCAACAATCAGCCCCAGCATTTT.

The CDR3 nucleotides read TGTGCCAGCAGCTTAGGGTCTTTGAAGGGACTAGCGGCAGACAATGAGCAGTTCTTC. Translated: CASSLGSLKGLAADNEQFF. The rearrangement joins TRBV7-9 to TRBJ2-1, with 11 nucleotides matching TRBD2. V lost 1 base and J lost 5; bases outside the gene matches: 13. The CDR3 consists of 19 residues. CDR1 SEHNR and CDR2 FQNEAQ come from the germline V gene (reference sequence).

The chain couples TRBV5-1 to TRBJ2-7; 10 nucleotides align to TRBD2. CDR3 length: 16 amino acids. With 4 bases clipped from V and 1 base from J, the junction kept 8 bases outside the gene matches. The germline V gene has CDR1 SGHRS and CDR2 YFSETQ. The CDR3 sequence is CASSLPLAGVSYEQYF. The CDR3 DNA sequence: TGCGCCAGCAGCCTACCTCTAGCGGGGGTATCCTACGAGCAGTACTTC.

V is TRBV18 and J is TRBJ1-2, with D tentatively TRBD1 (5 bases). V was pared by 5 bases and J by 4 bases, with 17 bases between. Per the germline V gene, CDR1 is KGHSH and CDR2 is LQKENI. This CDR3 comprises 15 residues. The CDR3 coding sequence is TGTGCCAGCTCAGCTTCAGGGTTCCCGGGCTATGGCTACACCTTC. Encoded protein: CASSASGFPGYGYTF.